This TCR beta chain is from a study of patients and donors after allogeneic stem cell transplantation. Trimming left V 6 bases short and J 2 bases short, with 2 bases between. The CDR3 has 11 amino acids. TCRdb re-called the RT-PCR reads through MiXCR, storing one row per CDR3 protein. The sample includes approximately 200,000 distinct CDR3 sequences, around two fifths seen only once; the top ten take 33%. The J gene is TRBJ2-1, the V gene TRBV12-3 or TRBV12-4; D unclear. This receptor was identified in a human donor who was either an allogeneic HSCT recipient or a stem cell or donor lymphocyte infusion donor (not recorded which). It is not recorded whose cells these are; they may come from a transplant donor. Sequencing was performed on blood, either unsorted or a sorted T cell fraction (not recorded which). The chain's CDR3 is CASRAYNEQFF. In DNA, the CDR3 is TGTGCCAGCAGGGCCTACAATGAGCAGTTCTTC.